This note documents a single T cell receptor beta chain sequence. Antigen specificity is unknown. Other nucleotide sequences from this sample produce the same CDR3. This sample is drawn from a study of cytomegalovirus exposure and HLA in healthy donors. Study outcomes and limitations: Among immune exposure information, only CMV serostatus was available.

The germline V gene has CDR1 SGHNT and CDR2 YYREEE (reference sequence). The CDR3 is 14 residues long. V lost 5 bases and J lost 1; bases outside the gene matches: 4. Researchers ran the PCR with 60 Vbeta and 13 Jbeta primers. Only in-frame clones appear in the TCRdb table, and some are missing; sequencing was by immunoSEQ multiplex PCR. The sample lists fewer than 200,000 clones; approximately 81% were seen once. The chain couples TRBV5-4 to TRBJ1-1; TRBD1 matches at 8 bases. The TCR was taken from a male donor in good health and CMV-seronegative. Sequencing input: PBMCs. This CDR3 reads CASSPGTGNTEAFF. The CDR3 nucleotides read TGTGCCAGCAGTCCCGGGACAGGGAACACTGAAGCTTTCTTT.